The clone carrying this TCR beta chain has a handful of counts. Its antigen is still unknown. This specimen belongs to a study of post-analysis software for immune sequencing data. Broader study findings: Controls had lower frequencies than patients of four or five TRBV segments, which included TRBV5-6, TRBV5-1 and TRBV20-1. People with multiple sclerosis had a significantly lower normalized Chao1 diversity than controls did.

V gave up 4 bases and J gave up 1 base, with 11 bases separating them. CDR1 MGHRA and CDR2 YSYEKL come from the germline V gene. This CDR3 has 15 amino acids. Carried by the TCR beta cDNA libraries were unique molecular identifiers. TCRdb called the PCR reads again in MiXCR, with one record for every CDR3 protein. The table shows some 690,000 distinct CDR3 sequences, with 25% to 30% occurring only once. The TCR originated in a girl aged 5-17 years with multiple sclerosis. The sample consisted of blood. The chain is built from TRBV4-1 and TRBJ1-5; tentative D call: TRBD1 (6 bases). CDR3 bases: TGCGCCAGCAGCCGCTCTCAGGGGAGCAATCAGCCCCAGCATTTT. Its translation: CASSRSQGSNQPQHF.